These 24 T cell receptor beta chains originate from one sample sequenced in a study of blood T cell repertoires in COVID-19. Sequencing used immunoSEQ multiplex PCR; TCRdb keeps in-frame clones, though not all of them. Of 200,000 or so clones in the sample, over 70% are singletons; the top ten hold approximately 15%. Sequencing used peripheral blood. These TCRs come from a man between 60 and 70 years old with active or convalescent COVID-19.

The V call is TRBV11-3, the J call TRBJ1-1, with 7 positions matching TRBD1. Germline CDR1 and CDR2: SGHNT and YENEEA. This CDR3 comprises 13 residues. The V segment lost 1 base and the J segment 8 bases; nucleotides outside the gene matches: 4. CDR3: CASSLGPTGEAFF. The CDR3 bases are TGTGCCAGCAGCTTAGGCCCGACAGGGGAAGCTTTCTTT.

J is TRBJ2-7 and V is TRBV28; 12 bases map to TRBD2. Losses at the gene ends were 5 bases for V and 5 bases for J; bases not matched to a gene: 7. CDR3 length: 15 residues. Germline V gives CDR1 MDHEN, CDR2 SYDVKM. The CDR3 DNA reads TGTGCCAGCAGTACCGGACTAGCGGGGATCCACGAGCAGTACTTC. This codes for CASSTGLAGIHEQYF.

The chain links TRBV6-5 to TRBJ1-5, with no clear D. The CDR3 spans 13 residues. CDR1 and CDR2 (germline): MNHEY, SVGAGI. Trimming cost V 5 bases and J 4 bases, with 9 bases left between them. The CDR3 region is CASSRRVNQPQHF. The DNA for the CDR3 is TGTGCCAGCAGTCGACGGGTGAATCAGCCCCAGCATTTT.

V gene TRBV7-3 combines with J gene TRBJ2-3, with TRBD2 as a possible D gene (7 bases). CDR3 length: 16 residues. V lost 1 base to trimming and J lost 2 bases, with 13 bases between them. The germline CDR1 and CDR2 sequences are SGHTA and FQGTGA. The CDR3 protein is CASSLRGRGATDTQYF. DNA of the CDR3: TGTGCCAGCAGCTTAAGAGGGAGGGGGGCCACAGATACGCAGTATTTT.

The CDR3 loop is CASSQEWSTGGNTEAFF. The CDR3 DNA reads as TGTGCCAGCAGCCAAGAATGGTCTACAGGGGGGAACACTGAAGCTTTCTTT. The chain is built from TRBV4-2 and TRBJ1-1; TRBD1 aligns across 8 bases. The CDR3 sequence is 17 residues long. CDR1 LGHNA and CDR2 YNFKEQ come from the germline V gene. Trimming took 0 bases from V and 1 from J; bases not matched to a gene: 7.

The CDR3 spells CASSYFDRDTEAFF. In nucleotides, the CDR3 is TGTGCCAGCAGTTACTTTGACAGGGACACTGAAGCTTTCTTT. The chain employs TRBV6-2 or TRBV6-3 and TRBJ1-1, with 7 bases that match TRBD1. The CDR3 extends over 14 amino acids. Germline V CDR1 and CDR2: MNHEY, SVGEGT. The V gene end was trimmed by 1 base and the J gene end by 3 bases; junction bases not matched to a gene: 2.

The chain uses TRBV5-4 and TRBJ2-7; D gene uncertain. V was pared by 0 bases and J by 1 base, with 2 bases between. CDR1 SGHNT and CDR2 YYREEE come from the germline V gene (reference sequence). This CDR3 spans 12 amino acids. The CDR3, as DNA: TGTGCCAGCAGCTTGGTATCCTACGAGCAGTACTTC. Translated: CASSLVSYEQYF.

This clone was counted only a few times. This chain connects TRBV5-6 to TRBJ1-5; weak D call: TRBD1 (6 bases). This CDR3 region has 16 residues. Trimming shortened V by 1 base and J by 2 bases, and 13 bases separated the two germline ends. CDR1 and CDR2 from the germline V gene are SGHDT and YYEEEE. The CDR3 DNA follows: TGTGCCAGCAGCTTGAAGGGGGGGTACGGCAATCAGCCCCAGCATTTT. Translation gives CASSLKGGYGNQPQHF.

The chain has TRBV25-1 and TRBJ1-5; 8 positions match TRBD1. Looked up from germline, CDR1 is MGHDK and CDR2 is SYGVNS. This CDR3 has 15 amino acids. V lost 7 bases and J lost 3; bases outside the gene matches: 8. The DNA of the CDR3 is TGTGCCAGCACGGGGGCGACAGGGGTCAATCAGCCCCAGCATTTT. It translates to CASTGATGVNQPQHF.

The chain employs TRBV11-2 and TRBJ2-3, with TRBD2 matching 9 bases. CDR3 length: 16 residues. J was trimmed by 1 base and V by 5 bases; bases with no gene match: 7. Germline values: CDR1 SGHAT, CDR2 FQNNGV. This chain's CDR3 is CASSPTSGSGTDTQYF. In DNA form, the CDR3 reads TGTGCCAGCAGCCCAACTAGCGGGTCGGGCACAGATACGCAGTATTTT.

J is TRBJ2-7 and V is TRBV20-1, with TRBD1 identical over 8 bases. Germline lookup yields CDR1 DFQATT and CDR2 SNEGSKA (reference sequence). The CDR3 length is 12 residues. J lost 6 bases, V lost 3 bases, and 4 bases had no gene match. The CDR3 loop reads CSASYRGSEQYF. The CDR3 coding sequence is TGCAGTGCTAGTTACAGGGGGTCCGAGCAGTACTTC.

The gene calls are TRBV24-1 and TRBJ1-4; D is undetermined. Trimming cost V 2 bases and J 7 bases, with 4 bases left between them. The germline gives CDR1 KGHDR, CDR2 SFDVKD. This CDR3 contains 12 residues. CDR3 DNA sequence: TGTGCCACCAGTGATTGGAGTGAAAAACTGTTTTTT. The encoded protein is CATSDWSEKLFF.

The chain has TRBV28 and TRBJ2-7; TRBD1 is a possible D gene (5 bases). CDR3 length: 13 amino acids. V was trimmed by 7 bases and J by 5 bases, leaving 15 bases between them. From germline, CDR1 is MDHEN and CDR2 SYDVKM. CDR3 protein: CASIHQGRHEQYF. In nucleotides, the CDR3 is TGTGCCAGCATCCATCAGGGAAGACACGAGCAGTACTTC.

J is TRBJ1-1 and V is TRBV4-1; unclear D gene. V was cut by 4 bases and J by 3 bases, with 15 bases left in between. Germline CDR1 MGHRA, CDR2 YSYEKL. The CDR3 contains 15 residues. Written as DNA, the CDR3 is TGCGCCAGCAGCCGCGTTTGGGCAGCGGACACTGAAGCTTTCTTT. Protein: CASSRVWAADTEAFF.

The chain uses TRBV7-2 and TRBJ2-7, with 9 positions matching TRBD2. Germline V gene sequence: CDR1 SGHTA, CDR2 FQGNSA. The J segment lost 6 bases and the V segment lost 2 bases, leaving 8 bases of the junction unmatched. The CDR3 is 15 amino acids. The CDR3 protein is CASSLSWSSGSEQYF. In DNA form, the CDR3 reads TGTGCCAGCAGCTTATCCTGGAGTAGCGGGAGCGAGCAGTACTTC.

Comments on this clone: At one end the junction does not follow the germline gene, possibly because of a read error. The chain recombines TRBV18 with TRBJ2-1; D is possibly TRBD1 (6 bases). Germline CDR1 reads KGHSH; CDR2 reads LQKENI. The CDR3 length is 13 residues. The DNA of the CDR3 is TGTGCCAGCTCACTACAGGGTCTGGATGAGCAATTCTTC. As protein: CASSLQGLDEQFF.

V is TRBV29-1 and J is TRBJ2-3; 8 positions agree with TRBD1. Germline CDR1 SQVTM, CDR2 ANQGSEA. V trimming: 0 bases; J trimming: 0 bases; junction bases outside the gene matches: 20. This CDR3 has 21 residues. The CDR3 DNA reads TGCAGCGTTGAAGATCCTCTCGGGGACAGGTACTCAGCTCCCAGCACAGATACGCAGTATTTT. Its translation is CSVEDPLGDRYSAPSTDTQYF.

The rearrangement joins TRBV6-5 to TRBJ1-1; D unclear. The germline gives CDR1 MNHEY, CDR2 SVGAGI. This CDR3 comprises 14 residues. Trimming removed 2 bases from V and 8 bases from J, with 15 bases in between. The CDR3 region is CASSYDWRISEAFF. CDR3 nucleotide sequence: TGTGCCAGCAGTTACGATTGGAGAATTTCGGAAGCTTTCTTT.

There are a few counts of this clone. The rearrangement uses TRBV7-9 and TRBJ2-7; D unclear. Trimming pared 4 bases from V and 3 bases from J, leaving 13 bases between. This CDR3 contains 14 residues. CDR1 is SEHNR and CDR2 is FQNEAQ in the germline V gene (reference sequence). The CDR3: CASSSIRFHYEQYF. The CDR3 DNA sequence: TGTGCCAGCAGCTCCATCAGATTCCACTACGAGCAGTACTTC.

The V and J genes are TRBV2 and TRBJ2-3, with D perhaps matching TRBD1 (5 bases). This CDR3 has 15 residues. Between the trimmed V and J ends, which lost 3 bases and 6 bases, there was a span of 16 bases. The germline V gene encodes CDR1 SNHLY and CDR2 FYNNEI. The CDR3 protein is CASSELRQGMDTQYF. As DNA, the CDR3 is TGTGCCAGCAGTGAGCTAAGGCAGGGAATGGATACGCAGTATTTT. Variable domain in full (rest from reference TRBV2 and TRBJ2-3): EPEVTQTPSHQVTQMGQEVILRCVPISNHLYFYWYRQILGQKVEFLVSFYNNEISEKSEIFDDQFSVERPDGSNFTLKIRSTKLEDSAMYFCASSELRQGMDTQYFGPGTRLTVL.

The chain uses TRBV5-6 and TRBJ2-5, with TRBD2 matching 9 bases. J gave up 4 bases and V 4 bases, and 11 bases lay outside the gene matches. This CDR3 comprises 16 residues. Germline CDR1 SGHDT, CDR2 YYEEEE. DNA of the CDR3: TGTGCCAGCAGCCAGACTAGCGGCTTAAGGGGAGAGACCCAGTACTTC. This translates into CASSQTSGLRGETQYF.

The chain uses TRBV9 and TRBJ2-5, with 7 bases that match TRBD1. Germline CDR1 SGDLS, CDR2 YYNGEE. Germline trimming cut 3 bases from V and 3 bases from J; bases unmatched to any gene: 5. The CDR3 totals 14 residues. The CDR3 region is CASSAPTGEETQYF. The CDR3 region has the DNA TGTGCCAGCAGCGCCCCTACAGGGGAAGAGACCCAGTACTTC.

The chain couples TRBV10-2 to TRBJ1-1; TRBD1 aligns across 7 bases. The CDR3 is 14 residues long. Per germline, CDR1 WSHSY and CDR2 SAAADI. V shed 5 bases, J shed 4 bases, and the junction held 7 bases outside the gene matches. The CDR3 region is CASSRGGDTTEAFF. CDR3 nucleotide sequence: TGCGCCAGCAGTAGAGGGGGCGATACCACTGAAGCTTTCTTT.

The J gene is TRBJ2-3, the V gene TRBV20-1; D uncertain. This CDR3 is built from 13 residues. The germline CDR1 and CDR2 sequences are DFQATT and SNEGSKA (reference sequence). V shed 3 bases and J shed 3 bases, with 10 bases lying between them. This CDR3 reads CSASRLTTDTQYF. As DNA, the CDR3 is TGCAGTGCTAGTCGGTTAACTACAGATACGCAGTATTTT.